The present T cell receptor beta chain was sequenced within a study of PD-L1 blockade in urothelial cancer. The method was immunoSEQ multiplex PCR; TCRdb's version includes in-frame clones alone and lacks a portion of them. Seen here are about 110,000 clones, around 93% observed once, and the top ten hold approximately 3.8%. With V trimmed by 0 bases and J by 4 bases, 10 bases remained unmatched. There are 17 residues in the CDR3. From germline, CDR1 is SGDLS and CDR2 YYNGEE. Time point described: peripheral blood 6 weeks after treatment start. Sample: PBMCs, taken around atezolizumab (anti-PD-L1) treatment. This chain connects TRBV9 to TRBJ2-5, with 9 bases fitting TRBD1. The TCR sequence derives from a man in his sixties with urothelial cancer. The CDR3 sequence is CASSVGLGNRGPETQYF. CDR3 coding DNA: TGTGCCAGCAGCGTAGGTCTCGGGAACAGGGGGCCAGAGACCCAGTACTTC.